Below, 25 T cell receptor beta chains from the same sample are listed, as sequenced in a study of OX40 agonist ivuxolimab in advanced cancers. TCRdb keeps only in-frame clones here, not all; method: immunoSEQ multiplex PCR. Of about 77,000 clones listed, about 93% are singletons. Sequenced material: CD4+ or CD8+ T cells sorted from blood, taken in a trial of the OX40 agonist ivuxolimab. These receptors were collected from an adult with an advanced solid tumor such as melanoma, head and neck, liver or kidney cancer.

CDR3 amino acids: CAIRGMSGELFF. DNA of the CDR3: TGTGCCATCAGGGGGATGTCCGGGGAGCTGTTTTTT. This chain joins TRBV10-3 and TRBJ2-2; D gene uncertain. The length of the CDR3 is 12 residues. Trimming pared 6 bases from V and 6 bases from J, leaving 8 bases between. CDR1 and CDR2 from the germline V gene are ENHRY and SYGVKD.

Here the CDR3 DNA reads TGTGCCAGCAGCTTGGTACAGGCCGGCACAGATACGCAGTATTTT. It translates to CASSLVQAGTDTQYF. V usage is TRBV5-6 and J usage is TRBJ2-3; D may be TRBD1 (5 bases). V shed 0 bases and J shed 1 base, with 9 bases lying between them. The germline CDR1 and CDR2 sequences are SGHDT and YYEEEE. The CDR3 runs to 15 residues.

J is TRBJ2-1 and V is TRBV9, with D possibly matching TRBD2 (5 bases). Trimming left V 4 bases short and J 0 bases short, with 14 bases between. The CDR3 contains 16 residues. Germline values: CDR1 SGDLS, CDR2 YYNGEE. The CDR3 DNA sequence: TGTGCCAGCAGCCTACCTAGAGGGCGCTCCTACAATGAGCAGTTCTTC. Amino acids: CASSLPRGRSYNEQFF.

The chain links TRBV2 to TRBJ2-5; a possible D gene is TRBD2 (6 bases). The end of the DNA aligns better with TRBJ2-7, so the J call may be wrong. The CDR3 extends over 14 amino acids. CDR1 is SNHLY, CDR2 FYNNEI, per germline. CDR3 sequence: CASRWTIDGYEQYF. The CDR3 nucleotides are TGTGCCAGCCGGTGGACTATCGATGGGTACGAGCAGTACTTC.

The CDR3 sequence: CASGDRGHQNTEAFF. As DNA, the CDR3 is TGTGCCAGCGGTGACAGGGGGCATCAAAACACTGAAGCTTTCTTT. The chain combines TRBV28 with TRBJ1-1; 10 bases align to TRBD1. The germline CDR1 and CDR2 sequences are MDHEN and SYDVKM. CDR3 length: 15 amino acids. V gave up 8 bases and J gave up 2 bases; unmatched junction bases: 8. The entire variable domain, with the rest obtained from reference TRBV28 and TRBJ1-1, is as follows: DVKVTQSSRYLVKRTGEKVFLECVQDMDHENMFWYRQDPGLGLRLIYFSYDVKMKEKGDIPEGYSVSREKKERFSLILESASTNQTSMYLCASGDRGHQNTEAFFGQGTRLTVV.

This clone has more than one count but fewer than ten. The chain carries TRBV5-4 and TRBJ1-4; no clear D gene. Per the germline V gene, CDR1 is SGHNT and CDR2 is YYREEE (reference sequence). This CDR3 has 14 amino acids. The V end was cut by 2 bases, the J end by 6 bases, with 11 bases between. Written as DNA, the CDR3 is TGTGCCAGCAGCTTACAAGTGGAGGATGAAAAACTGTTTTTT. Protein: CASSLQVEDEKLFF.

The V gene is TRBV7-8, the J gene TRBJ2-5, with D possibly matching TRBD2 (5 bases). CDR3 length: 14 residues. The V and J ends lost 5 bases and 1 base respectively, with 11 bases between them. The V gene's germline CDR1 is SGHVS and CDR2 FQNEAQ. The chain's CDR3 is CASSPEGLQETQYF. DNA for the CDR3: TGTGCCAGCAGCCCCGAGGGTCTCCAAGAGACCCAGTACTTC.

This clone has only one observation. The chain combines TRBV7-2 with TRBJ2-1, with 8 bases matching TRBD2. This CDR3 region has 14 residues. V dropped 4 bases and J dropped 3; count of bases not matched to a gene: 2. Per germline, CDR1 SGHTA and CDR2 FQGNSA. CDR3 sequence (DNA): TGTGCCAGCAGCTCGAGCGGGAGCTACAATGAGCAGTTCTTC. Encoded protein: CASSSSGSYNEQFF.

The chain links TRBV7-6 to TRBJ2-3, with 10 bases matching TRBD1. CDR1 and CDR2 from the germline V gene are SGHVS and FNYEAQ. This CDR3 is 13 amino acids long. The V segment lost 1 base and the J segment 15 bases; nucleotides outside the gene matches: 7. CDR3 DNA sequence: TGTGCCAGCAGCTTAGGGGACAGGGGCGGGCACTATTTT. Translating gives CASSLGDRGGHYF.

V gene TRBV5-1 combines with J gene TRBJ2-1; no clear D. The length of the CDR3 is 12 residues. Trimming cost V 0 bases and J 6 bases, with 4 bases left between them. CDR1 SGHRS and CDR2 YFSETQ come from the germline V gene. CDR3 residues: CASSLDGNEQFF. CDR3 DNA sequence: TGCGCCAGCAGCTTGGACGGCAATGAGCAGTTCTTC. Together with reference TRBV5-1 and TRBJ2-1, the CDR3 gives the full variable domain: KAGVTQTPRYLIKTRGQQVTLSCSPISGHRSVSWYQQTPGQGLQFLFEYFSETQRNKGNFPGRFSGRQFSNSRSEMNVSTLELGDSALYLCASSLDGNEQFFGPGTRLTVL.

As to this clone: This CDR3 is also generated by other DNA sequences in the sample. This sequence joins TRBV27 and TRBJ2-7, with a tentative D call TRBD1 (6 bases). The germline CDR1 and CDR2 sequences are MNHEY and SMNVEV (reference sequence). V lost 3 bases, J lost 4 bases, and 10 bases lay in between. The length of the CDR3 is 13 residues. The CDR3 DNA is TGTGCCAGCAGTTTGTCAGGGGCATACGAGCAGTACTTC. Its protein product is CASSLSGAYEQYF.

The chain joins TRBV10-3 to TRBJ2-2; 7 bases fit TRBD2. With V trimmed by 1 base and J by 4 bases, 6 bases remained unmatched. The CDR3 spans 16 residues. The germline V gene encodes CDR1 ENHRY and CDR2 SYGVKD. CDR3 in DNA: TGTGCCATCAGTGAGTTTGCGGGAGAGTTCACCGGGGAGCTGTTTTTT. This sequence encodes CAISEFAGEFTGELFF.

J is TRBJ2-1 and V is TRBV6-6; tentative D call: TRBD2 (5 bases). This CDR3 has 12 residues. Trimming left V 3 bases short and J 8 bases short, with 8 bases between. CDR1 and CDR2 from the germline V gene are MNHNY and SVGAGI (reference sequence). The CDR3 bases are TGTGCCAGCAGTTATGTGCGGGATGAGCAGTTCTTC. This sequence encodes CASSYVRDEQFF.

The V call is TRBV9, the J call TRBJ2-3, with 10 bases that match TRBD2. The CDR3 runs 16 residues. The V gene end was trimmed by 3 bases and the J gene end by 1 base; junction bases not matched to a gene: 5. The V gene's germline CDR1 is SGDLS and CDR2 YYNGEE. CDR3 sequence (DNA): TGTGCCAGCAGCGCCCCCCTAGCGGGGGGCACAGATACGCAGTATTTT. As protein: CASSAPLAGGTDTQYF.

The genes are TRBV5-1 and TRBJ2-5; 7 bases agree with TRBD1. CDR1 SGHRS and CDR2 YFSETQ come from the germline V gene. The CDR3 consists of 13 residues. The V gene end was trimmed by 5 bases and the J gene end by 3 bases; junction bases not matched to a gene: 4. CDR3 region: CASRWDSKETQYF. The CDR3 coding sequence is TGCGCCAGCAGGTGGGACAGCAAAGAGACCCAGTACTTC.

The rearrangement joins TRBV28 to TRBJ1-2; D is unclear. Between the trimmed V and J ends, which lost 7 bases and 8 bases, there was a span of 14 bases. The V gene's germline CDR1 is MDHEN and CDR2 SYDVKM. The length of the CDR3 is 12 residues. CDR3 nucleotide sequence: TGTGCCAGCATCGGGCCGACCTACGGCTACACCTTC. It yields the protein CASIGPTYGYTF.

The chain links TRBV11-1 to TRBJ2-7; no clear D. V lost 1 base and J 1 base, leaving 8 bases between the germline ends. There are 14 residues in the CDR3. CDR1 is SGHAT, CDR2 FQDESV, per germline (reference sequence). CDR3 DNA: TGTGCCAGCAGCTTAGAGGTAGGGTCCTACGAGCAGTACTTC. Protein sequence: CASSLEVGSYEQYF.

The chain combines TRBV6-1 with TRBJ1-5; tentative D call: TRBD1 (6 bases). The V gene's germline CDR1 is MNHNS and CDR2 SASEGT. Trimming pared 1 base from V and 7 bases from J, leaving 20 bases between. The CDR3 has 17 residues. Here the CDR3 reads CASSEGTGGPGGQPQHF. In nucleotides, the CDR3 is TGTGCCAGCAGTGAAGGGACGGGGGGCCCCGGGGGGCAGCCCCAGCATTTT.

J is TRBJ1-2 and V is TRBV21-1. TRBV21-1 is a pseudogene. There are 14 residues in the CDR3. The CDR3, as DNA: TGTGCCGCCTTGCTGGGGGAAACTAACTATGGCTACACCTTC. The encoded protein is CAALLGETNYGYTF.

V and J are TRBV9 and TRBJ1-4, with D possibly being TRBD1 (6 bases). Trimming shortened V by 4 bases and J by 8 bases, and 15 bases separated the two germline ends. The CDR3 covers 14 residues. CDR1 is SGDLS, CDR2 YYNGEE, per germline. CDR3 sequence (DNA): TGTGCCAGCAGCCCCCGGGGGCTATACGAAAAACTGTTTTTT. This encodes CASSPRGLYEKLFF.

The rearrangement joins TRBV5-6 to TRBJ2-3, with D possibly TRBD2 on 6 matching bases. The CDR3 is 15 residues long. Germline values: CDR1 SGHDT, CDR2 YYEEEE. With 4 bases removed from V and 0 bases from J, the gap between germline ends came to 12 bases. DNA for the CDR3: TGTGCCAGCAGCACGCCCCGGGGGAGCACAGATACGCAGTATTTT. The encoded protein is CASSTPRGSTDTQYF.

The gene calls are TRBV7-9 and TRBJ2-7; TRBD1 matches 8 bases. Unmatched junction bases numbered 3, after V lost 7 bases and J lost 4 bases. Germline CDR1 and CDR2: SEHNR and FQNEAQ (reference sequence). The CDR3 is made up of 12 amino acids. For the CDR3, the DNA is TGTGCCAGCACGGACAGGGTTTACGAGCAGTACTTC. Protein sequence: CASTDRVYEQYF.

Comment on this clone: Mismatch with germline at one junction end may stem from a read error. The CDR3 loop is CASSYSIQNTGELFF. DNA of the CDR3: TGTGCCAGCAGTTACTCGATCCAGAACACCGGGGAGCTGTTTTTT. The chain employs TRBV6-4 and TRBJ2-2; D not certain. This CDR3 has 15 amino acids. Germline V gives CDR1 MRHNA, CDR2 SNTAGT.

V usage is TRBV27 and J usage is TRBJ1-1, with D unclear. The CDR3 loop spans 13 amino acids. Looked up from germline, CDR1 is MNHEY and CDR2 is SMNVEV (reference sequence). V was trimmed by 5 bases and J by 0 bases, leaving 7 bases between them. The CDR3 DNA reads as TGTGCCAGCAGTCTTACGTTGAACACTGAAGCTTTCTTT. Amino acid sequence: CASSLTLNTEAFF.

V and J are TRBV7-2 and TRBJ1-1, with D uncertain. The germline gives CDR1 SGHTA, CDR2 FQGNSA. This CDR3 has 16 residues. V was clipped by 1 base and J by 0 bases, with 12 bases between them. The CDR3 nucleotides read TGTGCCAGCAGCTTAGGTCAAGGGCCGATGAACACTGAAGCTTTCTTT. It encodes CASSLGQGPMNTEAFF.